The T cell receptor (beta chain) described here comes from a study of technical replicates of blood from several donors. The table came from immunoSEQ multiplex PCR; TCRdb's copy has only in-frame clones and leaves some out. The table has 70,000 to 75,000 clones, 85% to 95% seen once. The CDR3 has 15 amino acids. The sample was T cells isolated from PBMCs. This sequence originates from a human donor in good health. This chain joins TRBV21-1 and TRBJ1-5; the table calls TRBD1, which could not be checked here. TRBV21-1 corresponds to a pseudogene. The CDR3 region is CASGTGIYSNQPQHF. CDR3 sequence (DNA): TGTGCCAGCGGGACAGGGATTTATAGCAATCAGCCCCAGCATTTT.